The source of this T cell receptor beta chain is a study of blood T cell repertoires in COVID-19. This CDR3 region has 16 residues. V was shortened by 8 bases and J by 1 base, with 21 bases between the two germline ends. CDR1 and CDR2 from the germline V gene are MDHEN and SYDVKM. Only in-frame clones appear in the TCRdb table, and some are missing; sequencing was by immunoSEQ multiplex PCR. The profile shows 450,000 to 500,000 clones, over 75% of them singletons. The receptor was derived from a human donor in a cohort sampled during active COVID-19. The rearrangement joins TRBV28 to TRBJ2-7; tentative D call: TRBD1 (6 bases). The source material was peripheral blood. The CDR3 nucleotides read TGTGCCAGCCGAGAGGCAGGGGCGTTTTTTTCCTACGAGCAGTACTTC. Translating gives CASREAGAFFSYEQYF.